The 5 T cell receptor beta chains listed next were all sequenced from one sample in a study of blood T cells in healthy people across ages. The authors ran a second PCR of 7 to 11 cycles using a sample-barcoded 5' primer and a J-beta primer mix. TCRdb fed the 5' RACE reads into MiXCR, producing one record per CDR3 protein. The table includes roughly 2 million distinct CDR3 sequences, 49% detected once. The sequenced material came from blood. The origin of the receptors is a middle-aged woman in good health.

This clonotype was detected only once. This rearrangement joins TRBV5-1 to TRBJ1-1, with D perhaps TRBD1 (5 bases). The CDR3 totals 15 residues. Germline CDR1 SGHRS, CDR2 YFSETQ. V gave up 2 bases and J gave up 3 bases, with 14 bases separating them. The CDR3 coding sequence is TGCGCCAGCAGCTTTGGTGCAGGGTGGGACACTGAAGCTTTCTTT. Protein sequence: CASSFGAGWDTEAFF.

The chain recombines TRBV20-1 with TRBJ2-5, with 8 bases identical to TRBD2. Trimming removed 5 bases from V and 5 bases from J; junction bases left unmatched: 4. The V gene's germline CDR1 is DFQATT and CDR2 SNEGSKA (reference sequence). The length of the CDR3 is 12 residues. The CDR3 region is CSAWTSPETQYF. The CDR3 DNA reads as TGCAGTGCTTGGACTAGCCCGGAGACCCAGTACTTC.

The chain employs TRBV5-1 and TRBJ2-2; 9 nucleotides line up with TRBD1. Germline V gene sequence: CDR1 SGHRS, CDR2 YFSETQ. The CDR3 contains 16 residues. Trimming took 2 bases from V and 4 from J; bases not matched to a gene: 6. The CDR3 region is CASSFGTGYGTGELFF. For the CDR3, the DNA is TGCGCCAGCAGCTTCGGGACAGGGTATGGCACCGGGGAGCTGTTTTTT.

Concerning this clonotype itself: One base away lies a much larger clone, so this may be a sequencing read error. V is TRBV7-2 and J is TRBJ2-3, with D unresolved. This CDR3 has 12 amino acids. CDR1 is SGHTA and CDR2 is FQGNSA in the germline V gene. The CDR3 here is CVSSLSSDTQYF. CDR3 bases: TGTGTCAGCAGCTTATCCTCAGATACGCAGTATTTT.

V gene TRBV6-5 combines with J gene TRBJ2-5; 10 bases map to TRBD2. The CDR3 is 15 residues long. V lost 6 bases and J lost 5; bases outside the gene matches: 9. The germline V gene has CDR1 MNHEY and CDR2 SVGAGI. DNA of the CDR3: TGTGCCAGCAGAAGCGGGGGGGCCTATTTGGAGACCCAGTACTTC. Its protein product is CASRSGGAYLETQYF.